A selection of T cell receptor beta chains follows, all from one sample in a study of blood T cells in healthy people across ages. In TCRdb, the 5' RACE reads were re-called with MiXCR into one record per CDR3 protein. The data hold roughly 1.5 million distinct CDR3 sequences, with approximately 43% observed a single time. Source material: blood. These receptors were collected from a woman aged 18 to 35 in good health. Both conserved end residues are part of each CDR3. The D gene is left open where the match is weak. Expanded clones are given a class, and other clones once, few, many or no size at all.

j_call clone_size d_call v_call cdr3_length cdr3_nt cdr3_aa
TRBJ2-1 - - TRBV12-3/TRBV12-4 14 TGTGCCAGCAGTTTCCAAACAAGATACAATGAGCAGTTCTTC CASSFQTRYNEQFF
TRBJ2-1 few TRBD2 TRBV20-1 15 TGCAGTGCTAGTCTCCGGGGGGTCTCCTACAATGAGCAGTTCTTC CSASLRGVSYNEQFF
TRBJ2-1 - - TRBV2 12 TGTGCCAGCAGCCCCCGATCGGGTGAGCAGTTCTTC CASSPRSGEQFF
TRBJ2-1 many TRBD1 TRBV29-1 14 TGCAGCGTTTTCACAGGGGTCTCTTACAATGAGCAGTTCTTC CSVFTGVSYNEQFF
TRBJ2-7 - TRBD2 TRBV6-5 14 TGTGCCAGCAGTTCCGGGACTAGCGGTTTAGAGCAGTACTTC CASSSGTSGLEQYF
TRBJ1-6 - - TRBV25-1 15 TGTGCCAGCAGAAAGAGGAACTCCTATAATTCACCCCTCCACTTT CASRKRNSYNSPLHF
TRBJ1-2 few TRBD1 TRBV5-1 14 TGCGCCAGCAGAAAGACAGGGGCTAACTATGGCTACACCTTC CASRKTGANYGYTF
TRBJ2-1 - TRBD2 TRBV5-1 15 TGCGCCAGCAGCCCTAGCGGGGGGCTGGGCAATGAGCAGTTCTTC CASSPSGGLGNEQFF
TRBJ2-3 - - TRBV5-6 15 TGTGCCAGCAGCTTGGGGACAGTCGGTACAGATACGCAGTATTTT CASSLGTVGTDTQYF
TRBJ2-7 few TRBD2 TRBV11-1 15 TGTGCCAGCAGCTTCTACGGCGGGAGGGATTACGAGCAGTACTTC CASSFYGGRDYEQYF
TRBJ2-1 - - TRBV25-1 15 TGTGCCAGCAGTGAAAGTCCAGGCACCTACAATGAGCAGTTCTTC CASSESPGTYNEQFF
TRBJ1-4 - - TRBV9 16 TGTGCCAGCAGCCGCCCAGGGGAAGGAACTAATGAAAAACTGTTTTTT CASSRPGEGTNEKLFF
TRBJ2-5 - TRBD2 TRBV29-1 14 TGCAGCGTTGAATTCCCCCGGGGCGGGGGGACCCAGTACTTC CSVEFPRGGGTQYF
TRBJ1-1 - TRBD1 TRBV7-2 14 TGTGCCAGCAGCCCGTACGGGACAGACACTGAAGCTTTCTTT CASSPYGTDTEAFF
TRBJ2-1 few TRBD2 TRBV4-1 18 TGCGCCAGCAGCCAGCCTCCGGGACTAGCGCCGAGGAGGTCTGAGCAGTTCTTC CASSQPPGLAPRRSEQFF
TRBJ2-5 - TRBD2 TRBV20-1 14 TGCAGTGCCCCTTCTAGCGGGAGTAGCTATGAGCAGTACTTC CSAPSSGSSYEQYF
TRBJ1-3 - - TRBV7-6 14 TGTGCCAGCAGCTTAGCGTCAATTGGAAACACCATATATTTT CASSLASIGNTIYF
TRBJ2-1 many TRBD2 TRBV6-2/TRBV6-3 17 TGTGCCAGCAGTTACTCCGGGACTAGCGGGATTTACAATGAGCAGTTCTTC CASSYSGTSGIYNEQFF
TRBJ2-7 many - TRBV20-1 11 TGCAGTGCCCCCCGGGGCTACGAGCAGTACTTC CSAPRGYEQYF
TRBJ1-1 few TRBD1 TRBV10-3 16 TGTGCCATCAGTGAAATCGAGGGGCAGGGGGACACTGAAGCTTTCTTT CAISEIEGQGDTEAFF
TRBJ2-7 few - TRBV4-1 16 TGCGCCAGCAGCCAAGATCTGGTCCCAACTTCCTACGAGCAGTACTTC CASSQDLVPTSYEQYF
TRBJ1-5 few - TRBV2 15 TGTGCCAGCCGGCTGGGGGGGACGGGCAATCAGCCCCAGCATTTT CASRLGGTGNQPQHF
TRBJ2-1 - TRBD2 TRBV5-1 14 TGCGCCAGCAGGTTTGCGGGGGGTTACAATGAGCAGTTCTTC CASRFAGGYNEQFF
TRBJ2-3 - - TRBV6-6 11 TGTGCCAGCAGTTCCTTTTTAGGGCAGTATTTT CASSSFLGQYF
TRBJ1-4 - - TRBV7-9 15 TGTGCCATCAGCTCCCACGCCGCAACTAATGAAAAACTGTTTTTT CAISSHAATNEKLFF
TRBJ2-1 - TRBD2 TRBV12-3/TRBV12-4 15 TGTGCCAGCTACCGAGCGGGACTAGCGTTTGCTGAGCAGTTCTTC CASYRAGLAFAEQFF
TRBJ2-7 - TRBD2 TRBV7-2 16 TGTGCCAGCAGCAGGACTAGCGGGGGGTTCGCTCTCAAGCAGTACTTC CASSRTSGGFALKQYF
TRBJ2-7 few - TRBV7-9 14 TGTGCCAGCAGCTCGCCCTCACATCCCTACGAGCAGTACTTC CASSSPSHPYEQYF
TRBJ2-7 - - TRBV20-1 14 TGCAGTGCTGGGGCGGACATGAGTTTTTACGAGCAGTACTTC CSAGADMSFYEQYF
TRBJ1-2 few - TRBV7-2 12 TGTGCCAGCAGCTTTTCCAGGGCTGGCTACACCTTC CASSFSRAGYTF
TRBJ2-7 - TRBD2 TRBV18 15 TGTGCCAGCTCACCACCGGCAGGGACTAGCTACGAGCAGTACTTC CASSPPAGTSYEQYF
TRBJ1-3 - - TRBV30 11 TGTGCCTGGAGTGCCCGCACCACCATATATTTT CAWSARTTIYF
TRBJ2-5 - - TRBV12-3/TRBV12-4 15 TGTGCCAGCAGTTTAACGCTTAACAACGGGGGCAGACAGTACTTC CASSLTLNNGGRQYF
TRBJ2-1 - - TRBV3-1 12 TGTGCCAGCAGCCCTAGTCAGAATGAGCAGTTCTTC CASSPSQNEQFF
TRBJ1-1 - - TRBV18 11 TGTGCCAGCTCACAGGGGATAGAAGCTTTCTTT CASSQGIEAFF
TRBJ2-7 - - TRBV6-2/TRBV6-3 13 TGTGCCAGCAGCCACGGACAAAGCTACGAGCAGTACTTC CASSHGQSYEQYF
TRBJ2-7 - TRBD2 TRBV3-1 15 TGTGCCAGCAGCCAGTGGCTAGCGGCCTACAATGAGCAGTACTTC CASSQWLAAYNEQYF
TRBJ2-1 many TRBD2 TRBV29-1 13 TGCAGCGTTGAACGAAGCGGGAGCAATGAGCAGTTCTTC CSVERSGSNEQFF
TRBJ2-7 - TRBD2 TRBV5-1 20 TGCGCCAGCAGCTTGAGGCTAGCGGGAGGTAGTCATTGGGGGTACAATGAGCAGTACTTC CASSLRLAGGSHWGYNEQYF
TRBJ2-1 few - TRBV6-5 14 TGTGCCAGCAGTTATGGGCAGGGTGGCAATGAGCAGTTCTTC CASSYGQGGNEQFF
TRBJ1-2 - - TRBV25-1 13 TGTGCCAGCAGTAGGGGGGGCGCGTCTGGCTACACCTTC CASSRGGASGYTF
TRBJ1-1 - TRBD1 TRBV29-1 13 TGCAGCTCGGGACAGGGGTCAGGCACTGAAGCTTTCTTT CSSGQGSGTEAFF
TRBJ2-1 many TRBD1 TRBV4-3 16 TGCGCCAGCAGCCAAGGTTCGACAGGGATCTACAATGAGCAGTTCTTC CASSQGSTGIYNEQFF
TRBJ1-2 - - TRBV20-1 14 TGCAGTGCTAGTATTCAGGGGATTGACTATGGCTACACCTTC CSASIQGIDYGYTF
TRBJ2-5 - TRBD2 TRBV28 13 TGTGCCAGCAGTGGGCGGGGGGCGGAGACCCAGTACTTC CASSGRGAETQYF
TRBJ2-5 few - TRBV5-6 14 TGTGCCAGCAGCCACAACCCGAACCAAGAGACCCAGTACTTC CASSHNPNQETQYF
TRBJ1-1 - - TRBV3-1 11 TGTGCCAGCAGCCGGGCCCATGAAGCTTTCTTT CASSRAHEAFF
TRBJ2-1 - - TRBV20-1 13 TGCAGTGCTATAACAGACTCCTACAATGAGCAGTTCTTC CSAITDSYNEQFF